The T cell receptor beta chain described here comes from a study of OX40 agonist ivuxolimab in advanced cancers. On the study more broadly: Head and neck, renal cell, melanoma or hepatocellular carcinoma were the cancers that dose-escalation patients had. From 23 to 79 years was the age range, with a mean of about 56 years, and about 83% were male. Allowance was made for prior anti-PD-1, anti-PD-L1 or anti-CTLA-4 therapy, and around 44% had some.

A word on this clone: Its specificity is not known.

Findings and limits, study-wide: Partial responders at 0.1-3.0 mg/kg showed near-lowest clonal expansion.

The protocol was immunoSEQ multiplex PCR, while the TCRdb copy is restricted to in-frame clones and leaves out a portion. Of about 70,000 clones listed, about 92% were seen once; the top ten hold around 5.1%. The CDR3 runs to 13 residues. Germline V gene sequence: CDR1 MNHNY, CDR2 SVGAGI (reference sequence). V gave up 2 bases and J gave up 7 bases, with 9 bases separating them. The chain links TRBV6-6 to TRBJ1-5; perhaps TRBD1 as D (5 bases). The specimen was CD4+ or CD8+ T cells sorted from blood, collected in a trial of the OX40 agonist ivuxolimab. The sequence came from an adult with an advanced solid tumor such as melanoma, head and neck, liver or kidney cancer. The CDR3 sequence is CASSYQAGQPQHF. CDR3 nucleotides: TGTGCCAGCAGTTACCAGGCAGGGCAGCCCCAGCATTTT.